Listed below are T cell receptor beta chains from one sample, sequenced in a study of blood T cell repertoires in COVID-19. Method: immunoSEQ multiplex PCR; TCRdb's copy keeps in-frame clones and lacks some. Of fewer than 100,000 clones listed, around nine tenths are singletons. Sequenced material: peripheral blood. These receptors all stem from a man aged 45-60 years with acute or convalescent COVID-19. CDR3s include the opening cysteine and the closing phenylalanine or tryptophan. Fields, in order: V gene, J gene, CDR3 protein.

v_gene: TRBV19
j_gene: TRBJ2-5
CDR3aa: CASSSGAAGQETQYF

v_gene: TRBV3-1/TRBV3-2
j_gene: TRBJ2-1
CDR3aa: CASSQLVGNNEQFF

v_gene: TRBV5-1
j_gene: TRBJ2-7
CDR3aa: CASSLAGTSQDEQYF

v_gene: TRBV4-2
j_gene: TRBJ2-7
CDR3aa: CASSQGEGRGGEQYF

v_gene: TRBV5-1
j_gene: TRBJ2-5
CDR3aa: CASSLGSGETQYF

v_gene: TRBV2
j_gene: TRBJ1-2
CDR3aa: CASRGQPENGYTF

v_gene: TRBV13
j_gene: TRBJ1-2
CDR3aa: CASSSYPGQKHDGYTF

v_gene: TRBV5-5
j_gene: TRBJ2-5
CDR3aa: CASRVNQGAYGETQYF

v_gene: TRBV19
j_gene: TRBJ2-7
CDR3aa: CASSAGTGGFEQYF

v_gene: TRBV6-5
j_gene: TRBJ1-3
CDR3aa: CASSSGTGGNTIYF

v_gene: TRBV12-5
j_gene: TRBJ1-2
CDR3aa: CASGLTENAYGYTF

v_gene: TRBV5-1
j_gene: TRBJ1-1
CDR3aa: CASSFQAANTEAFF

v_gene: TRBV7-9
j_gene: TRBJ2-7
CDR3aa: CAIQDTGYEQYF

v_gene: TRBV24-1
j_gene: TRBJ2-6
CDR3aa: CATSDPWTAESGANVLTF

v_gene: TRBV30
j_gene: TRBJ1-2
CDR3aa: CAWSWPDAAQRYGYTF

v_gene: TRBV4-1
j_gene: TRBJ2-5
CDR3aa: CASSQVPPTGFQETQYF

v_gene: TRBV9
j_gene: TRBJ2-7
CDR3aa: CASSAGLGLAGSYEQYF

v_gene: TRBV5-1
j_gene: TRBJ1-4
CDR3aa: CASSLGTGNEKLFF

v_gene: TRBV29-1
j_gene: TRBJ2-7
CDR3aa: CSVELGAKEQYF

v_gene: TRBV19
j_gene: TRBJ1-1
CDR3aa: CASSEDRGGTEAFF

v_gene: TRBV7-9
j_gene: TRBJ1-6
CDR3aa: CASSSWTANSPLHF

v_gene: TRBV11-3
j_gene: TRBJ2-1
CDR3aa: CASSFLADSYNEQFF

v_gene: TRBV10-3
j_gene: TRBJ1-5
CDR3aa: CAISGDRDRQPQHF

v_gene: TRBV15
j_gene: TRBJ2-2
CDR3aa: CATSPGGRPNTGELFF